This T cell receptor beta chain was sequenced during a study of response to subunit inactivated influenza vaccine. Study conclusions and caveats: The authors proposed limited new T cell recruitment per seasonal influenza vaccination.

With respect to this clonotype: Its antigen remains unknown.

MiXCR, applied by TCRdb to the RT-PCR reads, yields one record per CDR3 protein. The table has roughly 160,000 distinct CDR3 sequences, around a tenth seen once. J was trimmed by 5 bases and V by 0 bases; bases with no gene match: 3. The CDR3 contains 16 residues. The germline V gene encodes CDR1 WSHSY and CDR2 SAAADI. The sequencing here drew on CD8+ T cells sorted from PBMCs, taken around 25 months after vaccination. V and J are TRBV10-2 and TRBJ2-1; 11 positions match TRBD2. The TCR originated in a man aged 50-75 years who received an inactivated influenza vaccine. The CDR3, as DNA: TGCGCCAGCAGTGAGTCCCTAGCGGGGGGACACAATGAGCAGTTCTTC. Amino acid sequence: CASSESLAGGHNEQFF.